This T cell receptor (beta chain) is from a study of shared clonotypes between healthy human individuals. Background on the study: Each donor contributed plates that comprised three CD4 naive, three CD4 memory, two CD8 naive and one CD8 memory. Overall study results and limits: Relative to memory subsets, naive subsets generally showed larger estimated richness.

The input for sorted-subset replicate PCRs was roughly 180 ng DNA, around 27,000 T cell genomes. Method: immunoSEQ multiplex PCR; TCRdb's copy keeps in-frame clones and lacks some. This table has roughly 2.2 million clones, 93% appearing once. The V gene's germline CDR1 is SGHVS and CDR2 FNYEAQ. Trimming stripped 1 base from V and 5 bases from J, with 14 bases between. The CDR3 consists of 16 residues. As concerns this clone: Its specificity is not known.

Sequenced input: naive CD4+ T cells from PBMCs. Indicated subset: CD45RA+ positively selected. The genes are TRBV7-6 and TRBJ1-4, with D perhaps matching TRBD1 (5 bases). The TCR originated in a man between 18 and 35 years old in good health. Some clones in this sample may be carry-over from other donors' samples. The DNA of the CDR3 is TGTGCCAGCAGCTTAGTCCGGAACAGGCAAAATGAAAAACTGTTTTTT. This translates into CASSLVRNRQNEKLFF.